Listed below are T cell receptor beta chains from one sample, sequenced in a study of identical twins. TCRdb recomputed calls from the 5' RACE reads with MiXCR, one row per CDR3 protein. The sample shows roughly 350,000 distinct CDR3 sequences, roughly 9% of them seen only once. Sequencing input: naive T cells sorted from blood. These receptors were collected from a woman between 45 and 65 years old in good health. Both conserved end residues are part of each CDR3. D genes are given only for firm matches. Not all rows give a size; the values are once, few, many and, for expanded clones, a class.

D gene	V gene	J gene	clone size	CDR3 DNA	CDR3 protein
.	TRBV7-9	TRBJ1-1	.	TGTGCCAGCAGCTCAGGGGCACTGGCAGGTGAAGCTTTCTTT	CASSSGALAGEAFF
.	TRBV24-1	TRBJ2-2	many	TGTGCCACCAGTGCCGGGACAAAAGGGTTTGCCGGGGAGCTGTTTTTT	CATSAGTKGFAGELFF
TRBD1	TRBV20-1	TRBJ2-7	few	TGCAGTGCTAGGGGGACAGGGCGCGAGCAGTACTTC	CSARGTGREQYF
.	TRBV29-1	TRBJ1-2	few	TGCAGCGTTGAAGGGATGAGGGATTTTGGCTACACCTTC	CSVEGMRDFGYTF
.	TRBV5-1	TRBJ2-1	few	TGCGCCAGCAGCTCTAGCTTTGATGAGCAGTTCTTC	CASSSSFDEQFF
TRBD2	TRBV29-1	TRBJ2-2	many	TGCAGCACCACGGGACTAGCTGGTTCCGGGGAGCTGTTTTTT	CSTTGLAGSGELFF
.	TRBV11-2	TRBJ2-3	few	TGTGCCAGCAGCTTAGTTACCCAACCCACAGATACGCAGTATTTT	CASSLVTQPTDTQYF
.	TRBV12-3/TRBV12-4	TRBJ1-4	.	TGTGCCACCAGATCGGGGGAGGTTGAAAAACTGTTTTTT	CATRSGEVEKLFF
TRBD2	TRBV19	TRBJ2-7	.	TGTGCCAGTAGTATGGGAGGTAGCGGGATCTGGGAGCAGTACTTC	CASSMGGSGIWEQYF
TRBD1	TRBV27	TRBJ1-2	.	TGTGCCAGCAGTTTAGACAGGGCTCATGGCTACACCTTC	CASSLDRAHGYTF
.	TRBV20-1	TRBJ2-1	many	TGCAGTGCCCTTGGCGGGATAAGCTCCTACAATGAGCAGTTCTTC	CSALGGISSYNEQFF
.	TRBV2	TRBJ2-1	many	TGTGCCAGCCATGCGGATCTCTCAGCTGGTATGGATGAGCAGTTCTTC	CASHADLSAGMDEQFF
TRBD2	TRBV20-1	TRBJ2-1	.	TGCAGTGCTAGAGGTAGGCTAGCGGCTTACAATGAGCAGTTCTTC	CSARGRLAAYNEQFF
TRBD1	TRBV12-3/TRBV12-4	TRBJ2-1	many	TGTGCCAGCAGGAGGACAGGGGGCTCCTACAATGAGCAGTTCTTC	CASRRTGGSYNEQFF
TRBD2	TRBV7-2	TRBJ2-3	.	TGTGCCAGCAGCTTAAAGGCTAGCGGGGAGGGATTAGATACGCAGTATTTT	CASSLKASGEGLDTQYF
.	TRBV7-2	TRBJ2-1	many	TGTGCCAGCAGCCACGCGGTAGGCGATGAGCAGTTCTTC	CASSHAVGDEQFF
TRBD2	TRBV29-1	TRBJ2-2	.	TGCAGCACAGGCGGGGGGGGGACGCGGGAGATTAACACCGGGGAGCTGTTTTTT	CSTGGGGTREINTGELFF
TRBD2	TRBV6-5	TRBJ2-1	few	TGTGCCAGCAGTCCCCTCTGGAGCGGGAGGGACAATGAGCAGTTCTTC	CASSPLWSGRDNEQFF
.	TRBV25-1	TRBJ1-5	many	TGTGCCAGCAGCGGGGGGTTTGGTCAGCCCCAGCATTTT	CASSGGFGQPQHF
.	TRBV19	TRBJ1-4	.	TGTGCCAGTACCCACAGGGCCACTAATGAAAAACTGTTTTTT	CASTHRATNEKLFF
.	TRBV24-1	TRBJ2-4	many	TGTGCCACCAGTGACCCGTCAGGCTCTAAAAACATTCAGTACTTC	CATSDPSGSKNIQYF
.	TRBV7-9	TRBJ2-6	many	TGTGCCAGTCAATCCGGGGCCAACGTCCTGACTTTC	CASQSGANVLTF
.	TRBV5-1	TRBJ2-1	many	TGCGCCAGCAGCTTTCGGGGAGGTGTGGGTGAGCAGTTCTTC	CASSFRGGVGEQFF
TRBD1	TRBV24-1	TRBJ1-5	few	TGTGCCACCAGCCAGGACAGGTTCAATCAGCCCCAGCATTTT	CATSQDRFNQPQHF
.	TRBV3-1	TRBJ2-5	.	TGTGCCAGCAGCCCACCGACAGGAGGGGAGACCCAGTACTTC	CASSPPTGGETQYF
.	TRBV6-2/TRBV6-3	TRBJ2-2	.	TGTGCCAGCAGTTACTCTTTCGGACACATGAACACCGGGGAGCTGTTTTTT	CASSYSFGHMNTGELFF
TRBD2	TRBV4-1	TRBJ2-1	.	TGCGCCAGCAGCTTCACCGGGACTACCCCATACAATGAGCAGTTCTTC	CASSFTGTTPYNEQFF
TRBD2	TRBV5-1	TRBJ2-3	.	TGCGCCAGCAGCCAAACTAGCGGGAGGACAGATACGCAGTATTTT	CASSQTSGRTDTQYF
.	TRBV9	TRBJ2-5	.	TGTGCCAGCAGCGTAGCCACAGGAACAGAGACCCAGTACTTC	CASSVATGTETQYF
TRBD2	TRBV19	TRBJ2-1	.	TGTGCCAGTAGTGGGGGACTAGCGGGAGGTGAGCAGTTCTTC	CASSGGLAGGEQFF
.	TRBV20-1	TRBJ2-2	.	TGCAGTGCTACCCCTTCGGGGGTCGGGGAGCTGTTTTTT	CSATPSGVGELFF
TRBD1	TRBV5-1	TRBJ2-7	.	TGCGCCAGCAGCCCCGGGGACAGATACTACGAGCAGTACTTC	CASSPGDRYYEQYF
TRBD2	TRBV11-2	TRBJ2-3	.	TGTGCCAGCAGCCCTAGCGGGAAAAGAGCGCGGGATACGCAGTATTTT	CASSPSGKRARDTQYF
TRBD1	TRBV29-1	TRBJ1-2	few	TGCAGCGTCGGTATCGACAGGGGAAGCTATGGCTACACCTTC	CSVGIDRGSYGYTF
.	TRBV5-1	TRBJ1-1	few	TGCGCCAGCAGCTTGGAAGCGGTTGGGCTGAACACTGAAGCTTTCTTT	CASSLEAVGLNTEAFF
.	TRBV7-2	TRBJ2-2	many	TGTGCCAGCAGCTTCCGGGTGGGAACCGGGGAGCTGTTTTTT	CASSFRVGTGELFF
.	TRBV3-1	TRBJ2-3	few	TGTGCCAGCAGCCAAGAGCGGAACTTAGGCACAGATACGCAGTATTTT	CASSQERNLGTDTQYF
TRBD1	TRBV6-5	TRBJ1-6	.	TGTGCCAGCAGTTACATGGGACAGGGAGCTTATAATTCACCCCTCCACTTT	CASSYMGQGAYNSPLHF
.	TRBV29-1	TRBJ2-5	.	TGCAGCGTTGTGACACCTTTGGAGACCCAGTACTTC	CSVVTPLETQYF
.	TRBV30	TRBJ2-1	.	TGTGCCTGGAGCGACGCATACAATGAGCAGTTCTTC	CAWSDAYNEQFF
.	TRBV29-1	TRBJ2-4	many	TGCAGCGAGGGCTCCGGGGAAAACATTCAGTACTTC	CSEGSGENIQYF
TRBD2	TRBV2	TRBJ2-1	.	TGTGCCAGCACGAGCGGGAGGGACAATGAGCAGTTCTTC	CASTSGRDNEQFF
.	TRBV18	TRBJ2-2	.	TGTGCCAGCTCACCACCGAGGGGAACCGGGGAGCTGTTTTTT	CASSPPRGTGELFF
.	TRBV12-3/TRBV12-4	TRBJ1-1	few	TGTGCCACCGCCATGGCGAACACTGAAGCTTTCTTT	CATAMANTEAFF
TRBD2	TRBV5-1	TRBJ2-1	.	TGCGCCAGCAGCTTGGCGGGGAGGGGAACTAGAACCTACAATGAGCAGTTCTTC	CASSLAGRGTRTYNEQFF
.	TRBV15	TRBJ1-1	.	TGTGCCACCAGCAGAGCCCAGGGGAGGTACGACACTGAAGCTTTCTTT	CATSRAQGRYDTEAFF
TRBD2	TRBV7-6	TRBJ2-3	.	TGTGCCAGCAGCCTCCCCACGGGAGGGGCGGATACGCAGTATTTT	CASSLPTGGADTQYF
.	TRBV12-3/TRBV12-4	TRBJ1-4	many	TGTGCCAGCAGGCGGGAATCTAATGAAAAACTGTTTTTT	CASRRESNEKLFF
TRBD2	TRBV29-1	TRBJ2-1	few	TGCAGCGTTGAAGGAGCGGGAGGCCACAATGAGCAGTTCTTC	CSVEGAGGHNEQFF
TRBD2	TRBV7-9	TRBJ2-1	few	TGTGCCAGCAGCTTAGAGGCGGGAGGGCCTCGGGAGCAGTTCTTC	CASSLEAGGPREQFF
.	TRBV12-3/TRBV12-4	TRBJ1-1	many	TGTGCCAGCAGCCGGGAGAACACTGAAGCTTTCTTT	CASSRENTEAFF
.	TRBV5-1	TRBJ2-7	.	TGCGCCAGCAGAACCGGGGGCCCCGATTCCTACGAGCAGTACTTC	CASRTGGPDSYEQYF
TRBD1	TRBV29-1	TRBJ1-2	.	TGCAGCGTTCTGTTACAGGGGGGCTACACCTTC	CSVLLQGGYTF
.	TRBV11-2	TRBJ2-5	.	TGTGCCAGCAGCTACGGGACGCGGACGGAGACCCAGTACTTC	CASSYGTRTETQYF
TRBD2	TRBV29-1	TRBJ2-3	few	TGCAGCGTTGTAATTAGCGGGACGAGAGATACGCAGTATTTT	CSVVISGTRDTQYF